These T cell receptor beta chains were read from a single sample in a study of PD-1 blockade in mismatch repair-deficient tumors. Measured with immunoSEQ multiplex PCR; TCRdb has only the in-frame clones, and not every one. This sample yields about 22,000 clones, of which 70% to 90% are seen a single time; 15% to 20% belongs to the top ten. The source material was peripheral blood, sampled 2 weeks after starting pembrolizumab. The receptors originated from an adult with mismatch repair-deficient cancer. Both conserved end residues are part of each CDR3. D genes are given only for firm matches. Not all rows give a size; the values are once, few, many and, for expanded clones, a class.

clone size	J gene	D gene	V gene	CDR3 protein	CDR3 DNA
few	TRBJ1-2	TRBD1	TRBV28	CASNRQGEDYGYTF	TGTGCCAGCAATCGCCAGGGGGAGGACTATGGCTACACCTTC
.	TRBJ1-2	.	TRBV28	CASSLYPSAGYTF	TGTGCCAGCAGTTTATACCCTTCCGCCGGCTACACCTTC
.	TRBJ2-7	.	TRBV5-6	CASSLGTASYEQYF	TGTGCCAGCAGCTTGGGGACAGCCTCCTACGAGCAGTACTTC
.	TRBJ2-5	TRBD2	TRBV5-1	CASSLGVAGDRETQYF	TGCGCCAGCAGCTTGGGAGTAGCGGGAGATCGAGAGACCCAGTACTTC
.	TRBJ2-7	.	TRBV4-1	CASSQASGPLSSYEQYF	TGCGCCAGCAGCCAAGCCTCGGGACCTCTGAGCTCCTACGAGCAGTACTTC
.	TRBJ1-2	.	TRBV6-6	CASSYGGEGYTF	TGTGCCAGCAGTTACGGAGGGGAGGGCTACACCTTC
.	TRBJ1-1	.	TRBV29-1	CSVVPGANTEAFF	TGCAGCGTTGTCCCCGGGGCGAACACTGAAGCTTTCTTT
.	TRBJ2-7	TRBD2	TRBV9	CASSVATSARQYF	TGTGCCAGCAGCGTAGCTACTAGCGCTCGGCAGTACTTC
.	TRBJ2-7	.	TRBV28	CASSNQKKSGATYEQYF	TGTGCCAGCAGCAACCAGAAAAAGTCGGGTGCCACCTACGAGCAGTACTTC
.	TRBJ2-7	.	TRBV30	CAWSSSTVGEQYF	TGTGCCTGGAGTTCCTCCACTGTGGGAGAGCAGTACTTC